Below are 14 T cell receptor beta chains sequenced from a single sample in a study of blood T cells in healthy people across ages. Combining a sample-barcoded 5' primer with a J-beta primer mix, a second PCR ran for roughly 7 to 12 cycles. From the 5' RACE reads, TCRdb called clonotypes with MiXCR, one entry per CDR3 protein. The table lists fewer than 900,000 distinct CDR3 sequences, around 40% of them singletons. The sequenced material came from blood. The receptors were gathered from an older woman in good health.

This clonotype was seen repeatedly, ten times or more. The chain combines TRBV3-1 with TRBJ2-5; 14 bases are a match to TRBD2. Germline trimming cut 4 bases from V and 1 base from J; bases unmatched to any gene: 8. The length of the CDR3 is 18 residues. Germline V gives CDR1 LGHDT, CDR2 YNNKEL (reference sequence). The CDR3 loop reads CASSPRTGLAGVQETQYF. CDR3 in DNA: TGTGCCAGCAGCCCTCGAACGGGACTAGCGGGGGTCCAAGAGACCCAGTACTTC.

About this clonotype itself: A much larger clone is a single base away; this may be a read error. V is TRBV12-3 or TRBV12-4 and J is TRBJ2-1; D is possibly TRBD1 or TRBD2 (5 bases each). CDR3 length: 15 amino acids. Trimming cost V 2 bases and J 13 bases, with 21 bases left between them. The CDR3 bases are TGTGCCAGCAGTTTAAGAGCAGCCATAGGGGAGACCCAGTTCTTC. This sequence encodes CASSLRAAIGETQFF.

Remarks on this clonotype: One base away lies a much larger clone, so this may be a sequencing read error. CDR3 bases: TGCTGCGTTGATGTGGGAACCCAAGAGACCCAGTACTTC. Its translation is CCVDVGTQETQYF. The chain uses TRBV29-1 and TRBJ2-5; D call uncertain. CDR3 length equals 13 residues. In germline, CDR1 is SQVTM, CDR2 ANQGSEA. The entire variable domain, with the rest obtained from reference TRBV29-1 and TRBJ2-5, is as follows: SAVISQKPSRDICQRGTSLTIQCQVDSQVTMMFWYRQQPGQSLTLIATANQGSEATYESGFVIDKFPISRPNLTFSTLTVSNMSPEDSSIYLCCVDVGTQETQYFGPGTRLLVL.

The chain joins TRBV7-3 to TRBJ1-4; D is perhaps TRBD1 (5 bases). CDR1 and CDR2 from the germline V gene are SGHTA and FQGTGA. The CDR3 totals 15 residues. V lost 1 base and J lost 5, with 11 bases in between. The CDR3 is CASSLNGGENEKLFF. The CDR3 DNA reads TGTGCCAGCAGCTTAAACGGGGGAGAGAATGAAAAACTGTTTTTT.

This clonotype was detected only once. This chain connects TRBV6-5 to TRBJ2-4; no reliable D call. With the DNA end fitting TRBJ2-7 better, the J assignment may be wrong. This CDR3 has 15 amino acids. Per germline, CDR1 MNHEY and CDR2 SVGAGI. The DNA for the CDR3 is TGTGCCAGCAGTTCCATGTGGGTACCTCCCCACGAGCAGTACTTC. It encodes CASSSMWVPPHEQYF.

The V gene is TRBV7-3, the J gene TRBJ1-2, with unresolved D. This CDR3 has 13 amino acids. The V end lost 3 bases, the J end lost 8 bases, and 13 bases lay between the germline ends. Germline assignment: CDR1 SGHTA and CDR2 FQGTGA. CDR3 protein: CASSFGEMRGYTF. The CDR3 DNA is TGTGCCAGCAGCTTCGGGGAAATGCGGGGCTACACCTTC.

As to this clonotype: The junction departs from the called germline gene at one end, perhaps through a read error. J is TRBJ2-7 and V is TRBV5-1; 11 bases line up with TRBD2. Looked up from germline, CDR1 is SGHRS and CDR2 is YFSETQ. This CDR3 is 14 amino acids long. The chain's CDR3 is CTSRRLAGIDEQYF. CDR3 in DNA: TGCACCAGCAGGAGACTAGCGGGAATCGACGAGCAGTACTTC.

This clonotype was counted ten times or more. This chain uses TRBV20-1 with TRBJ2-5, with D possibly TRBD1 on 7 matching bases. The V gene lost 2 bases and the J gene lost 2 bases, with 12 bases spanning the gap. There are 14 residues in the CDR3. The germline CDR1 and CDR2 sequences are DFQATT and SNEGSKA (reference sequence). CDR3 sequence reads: CSARSGDRQETQYF. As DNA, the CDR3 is TGCAGTGCTAGATCGGGGGACAGACAAGAGACCCAGTACTTC.

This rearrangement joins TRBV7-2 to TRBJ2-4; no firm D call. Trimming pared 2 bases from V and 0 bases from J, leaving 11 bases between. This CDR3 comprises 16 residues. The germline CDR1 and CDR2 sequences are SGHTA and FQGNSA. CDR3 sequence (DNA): TGTGCCAGCAGCTTAACGGGTAGTCCAGCCAAAAACATTCAGTACTTC. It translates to CASSLTGSPAKNIQYF. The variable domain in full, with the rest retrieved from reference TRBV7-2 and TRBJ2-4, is GAGVSQSPSNKVTEKGKDVELRCDPISGHTALYWYRQSLGQGLEFLIYFQGNSAPDKSGLPSDRFSAERTGGSVSTLTIQRTQQEDSAVYLCASSLTGSPAKNIQYFGAGTRLSVL.

The CDR3 nucleotides are TGTGCCAGCAGCTTATCAGGGGCTCAATACAATGAGCAGTACTTC. Its translation is CASSLSGAQYNEQYF. The V and J genes are TRBV7-8 and TRBJ2-7; a possible D gene is TRBD1 (6 bases). The CDR3 has 15 amino acids. The germline gives CDR1 SGHVS, CDR2 FQNEAQ. V was trimmed by 2 bases and J by 7 bases, leaving 18 bases between them.

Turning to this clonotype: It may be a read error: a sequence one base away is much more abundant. As DNA, the CDR3 is TGCAGCGTTGAGAGGACAGGGAAAGAGACCCAGTTCTTC. Its translation is CSVERTGKETQFF. The V gene is TRBV29-1, the J gene TRBJ2-1, with TRBD1 matching over 8 bases. The germline gives CDR1 SQVTM, CDR2 ANQGSEA. The CDR3 consists of 13 residues. V trimming: 3 bases; J trimming: 13 bases; junction bases outside the gene matches: 11.

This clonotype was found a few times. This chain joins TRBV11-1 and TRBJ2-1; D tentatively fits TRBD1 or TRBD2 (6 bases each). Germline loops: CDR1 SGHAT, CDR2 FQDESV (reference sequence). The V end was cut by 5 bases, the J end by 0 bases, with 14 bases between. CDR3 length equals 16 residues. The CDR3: CASSIRGGSSYNEQFF. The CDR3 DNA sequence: TGTGCCAGCAGCATCCGAGGGGGGAGCTCCTACAATGAGCAGTTCTTC.

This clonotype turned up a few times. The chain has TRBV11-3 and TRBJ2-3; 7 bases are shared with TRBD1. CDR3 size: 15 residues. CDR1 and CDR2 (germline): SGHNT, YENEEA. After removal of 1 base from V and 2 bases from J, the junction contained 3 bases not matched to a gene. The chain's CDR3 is CASSLGGQNTDTQYF. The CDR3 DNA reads TGTGCCAGCAGCTTAGGGGGACAGAACACAGATACGCAGTATTTT.

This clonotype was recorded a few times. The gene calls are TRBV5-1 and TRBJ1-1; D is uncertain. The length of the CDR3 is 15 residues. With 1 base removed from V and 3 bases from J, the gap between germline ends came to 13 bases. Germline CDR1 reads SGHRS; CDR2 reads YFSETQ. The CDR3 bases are TGCGCCAGCAGCTTGTTTGGTACAGAGGACACTGAAGCTTTCTTT. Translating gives CASSLFGTEDTEAFF.